Below are 24 T cell receptor beta chains sequenced from a single sample in a study of identical twins. TCRdb independently ran MiXCR on the 5' RACE reads; one entry per CDR3 protein. This sample has 700,000 to 950,000 distinct CDR3 sequences, with about 12% found just once. This same sample was also taken into another study, of yellow fever vaccine responses in identical twins.

The sequenced sample consisted of PBMCs. These receptors came from a woman between 18 and 29 years old in good health.

The chain has TRBV20-1 and TRBJ1-2, with D unresolved. In germline, CDR1 is DFQATT, CDR2 SNEGSKA (reference sequence). The CDR3 contains 11 residues. With 6 bases removed from V and 4 bases from J, the gap between germline ends came to 9 bases. In DNA form, the CDR3 reads TGCAGTGCGCCGGGAGTCTATGGCTACACCTTC. Its translation: CSAPGVYGYTF.

This chain joins TRBV12-3 or TRBV12-4 and TRBJ1-5, with 7 bases aligning to TRBD1. The V gene end was trimmed by 6 bases and the J gene end by 7 bases; junction bases not matched to a gene: 6. This CDR3 spans 13 amino acids. The chain's CDR3 is CASRVSTGQPQHF. CDR3 nucleotides: TGTGCCAGCAGGGTCTCGACAGGGCAGCCCCAGCATTTT.

This clonotype was seen many times. The chain is built from TRBV4-2 and TRBJ1-2; TRBD1 aligns across 8 bases. Germline trimming cut 4 bases from V and 6 bases from J; bases unmatched to any gene: 4. Germline V gives CDR1 LGHNA, CDR2 YNFKEQ. CDR3 length: 13 residues. CDR3 sequence reads: CASSPQGADGYTF. For the CDR3, the DNA is TGTGCCAGCAGCCCTCAGGGGGCGGATGGCTACACCTTC.

The chain is built from TRBV4-2 and TRBJ1-2; D uncertain. Per germline, CDR1 LGHNA and CDR2 YNFKEQ. Trimming stripped 2 bases from V and 8 bases from J, with 9 bases between. There are 12 residues in the CDR3. The CDR3 region is CASSQIGGGYTF. CDR3 bases: TGTGCCAGCAGCCAAATAGGCGGAGGCTACACCTTC.

The rearrangement uses TRBV5-1 and TRBJ1-2; tentative D call: TRBD1 (5 bases). From germline, CDR1 is SGHRS and CDR2 YFSETQ. Trimming took off 0 bases at V and 1 base at J, with 13 bases between the two ends. The CDR3 consists of 16 residues. The DNA for the CDR3 is TGCGCCAGCAGCTTGGGCTATTTCAGGGATAACTATGGCTACACCTTC. Its translation: CASSLGYFRDNYGYTF.

This clonotype was recorded at least ten times. This chain uses TRBV14 with TRBJ2-1, with 8 bases fitting TRBD2. The CDR3 length is 17 residues. After removal of 0 bases from V and 0 bases from J, the junction contained 4 bases not matched to a gene. Germline V CDR1 and CDR2: SGHDN, FVKESK. The CDR3 protein is CASSQELAGFSYNEQFF. The DNA of the CDR3 is TGTGCCAGCAGCCAAGAGTTAGCGGGGTTCTCCTACAATGAGCAGTTCTTC.

This clonotype was counted a few times. The chain joins TRBV7-6 to TRBJ2-1; D call uncertain. The CDR3 runs to 15 residues. V lost 5 bases, J lost 3 bases, and 14 bases lay in between. Germline lookup yields CDR1 SGHVS and CDR2 FNYEAQ. The CDR3 DNA sequence: TGTGCCAGCAGCCCGAGATTAGACGACTACAATGAGCAGTTCTTC. Translating it yields CASSPRLDDYNEQFF.

This clonotype was detected only a few times. V gene TRBV20-1 combines with J gene TRBJ2-2, with 7 bases that match TRBD1. Germline CDR1 DFQATT, CDR2 SNEGSKA (reference sequence). J gave up 4 bases and V 0 bases, and 14 bases lay outside the gene matches. This CDR3 has 18 amino acids. CDR3 nucleotide sequence: TGCAGTGCTAGAGATTTTTACGGCATACAGGGGATCACCGGGGAGCTGTTTTTT. Translating it yields CSARDFYGIQGITGELFF.

The rearrangement uses TRBV12-3 or TRBV12-4 and TRBJ1-1; D might be TRBD1 (5 bases). This CDR3 comprises 13 residues. Trimming stripped 5 bases from V and 8 bases from J, with 15 bases between. The CDR3 bases are TGTGCCAGCAGTACTACAACCGGGGCCGAAGCTTTCTTT. Translating it yields CASSTTTGAEAFF.

This clonotype was seen at least ten times. The chain employs TRBV20-1 and TRBJ2-1; either TRBD1 or TRBD2 may fit D (5 bases each). The CDR3 runs to 14 residues. Germline lookup yields CDR1 DFQATT and CDR2 SNEGSKA (reference sequence). V lost 3 bases, J lost 8 bases, and 17 bases lay in between. The CDR3 sequence: CSASGGFALYEQFF. The CDR3 coding sequence is TGCAGTGCTAGTGGGGGTTTTGCTTTGTATGAGCAGTTCTTC.

V is TRBV9 and J is TRBJ2-1; D possibly corresponds to TRBD2 (6 bases). The V gene lost 0 bases and the J gene lost 5 bases, with 12 bases spanning the gap. The CDR3 is 15 residues long. The germline V gene has CDR1 SGDLS and CDR2 YYNGEE. The CDR3: CASSVEAGTDNEQFF. CDR3 nucleotide sequence: TGTGCCAGCAGCGTAGAGGCGGGGACGGACAATGAGCAGTTCTTC.

The table lists this clonotype with many counts. This rearrangement joins TRBV9 to TRBJ1-2; D possibly corresponds to TRBD1 (6 bases). V lost 4 bases to trimming and J lost 8 bases, with 12 bases between them. This CDR3 comprises 12 residues. Germline V gene data show CDR1 as SGDLS and CDR2 as YYNGEE. This chain's CDR3 is CASSTGTLGYTF. The CDR3 DNA sequence: TGTGCCAGCAGCACCGGGACACTAGGCTACACCTTC.

This clonotype came up a few times. V is TRBV10-3 and J is TRBJ2-2; a possible D gene is TRBD2 (6 bases). This CDR3 has 11 amino acids. Germline CDR1 and CDR2: ENHRY and SYGVKD. V was trimmed by 11 bases and J by 6 bases, leaving 10 bases between them. The CDR3 sequence: CAVEGSGELFF. CDR3 bases: TGTGCCGTGGAGGGGTCCGGGGAGCTGTTTTTT.

This clonotype turned up a few times. This chain links TRBV15 with TRBJ2-1, with TRBD1 identical over 8 bases. Germline-derived CDR1 and CDR2 are LNHNV and YYDKDF (reference sequence). This CDR3 has 13 residues. The V segment lost 2 bases and the J segment 7 bases; nucleotides outside the gene matches: 1. The DNA of the CDR3 is TGTGCCACCAGCAGACAGGGGGCGAATGAGCAGTTCTTC. Amino acids: CATSRQGANEQFF.

This chain uses TRBV9 with TRBJ2-1; 10 nucleotides align to TRBD2. The V segment lost 0 bases and the J segment 4 bases; nucleotides outside the gene matches: 1. This CDR3 has 15 amino acids. The germline V gene has CDR1 SGDLS and CDR2 YYNGEE. The CDR3 sequence is CASSVASGGYNEQFF. The CDR3 bases are TGTGCCAGCAGCGTAGCTAGCGGGGGATACAATGAGCAGTTCTTC.

The rearrangement links TRBV24-1 to TRBJ1-2; maybe TRBD1 (5 bases). V was cut by 5 bases and J by 3 bases, with 12 bases left in between. CDR1 and CDR2 (germline): KGHDR, SFDVKD. The CDR3 runs 14 residues. The CDR3 loop reads CATSASTGYYGYTF. The CDR3 DNA reads as TGTGCCACCAGTGCCTCCACAGGCTACTATGGCTACACCTTC.

The chain links TRBV5-1 to TRBJ2-6; TRBD1 matches at 8 bases. The CDR3 sequence is 22 residues long. Germline values: CDR1 SGHRS, CDR2 YFSETQ. The trim removed 4 bases at V and 0 bases at J, leaving 21 bases unmatched. The CDR3 DNA sequence: TGCGCCAGCAGCGGAATTATCCTGGCCAGGGGGCTCGCCCTCTCTGGGGCCAACGTCCTGACTTTC. Translated, it gives CASSGIILARGLALSGANVLTF.

The chain carries TRBV4-1 and TRBJ2-5; D gene unclear. The CDR3 runs 16 residues. V shed 2 bases and J shed 0 bases, with 13 bases lying between them. Germline V gene sequence: CDR1 MGHRA, CDR2 YSYEKL. This chain's CDR3 is CASSQHLDRNQETQYF. The CDR3 bases are TGCGCCAGCAGCCAACACCTAGACCGAAACCAAGAGACCCAGTACTTC.

The chain links TRBV10-2 to TRBJ2-3, with unresolved D. The V end lost 0 bases, the J end lost 7 bases, and 8 bases lay between the germline ends. The CDR3 spans 13 residues. The germline V gene has CDR1 WSHSY and CDR2 SAAADI. The CDR3: CASSESGIYTQYF. The CDR3 DNA follows: TGCGCCAGCAGTGAGTCGGGGATATATACGCAGTATTTT.

This clonotype was recorded a few times. V and J are TRBV7-6 and TRBJ2-5; D unresolved. Germline CDR1 reads SGHVS; CDR2 reads FNYEAQ. The V and J ends lost 1 base and 1 base respectively, with 10 bases between them. This CDR3 contains 15 residues. The CDR3 region has the DNA TGTGCCAGCAGCTTAGGAGTTTCGGGCCAAGAGACCCAGTACTTC. Translation: CASSLGVSGQETQYF.

This clonotype was seen at least ten times. V and J are TRBV7-9 and TRBJ1-5, with TRBD1 identical over 11 bases. V was clipped by 4 bases and J by 7 bases; unmatched bases: 6. The germline V gene has CDR1 SEHNR and CDR2 FQNEAQ (reference sequence). The CDR3 covers 15 residues. The DNA of the CDR3 is TGTGCCAGCAGCTCCGGACAGGGGGCAATGCAGCCCCAGCATTTT. Translated, it gives CASSSGQGAMQPQHF. Using reference TRBV7-9 and TRBJ1-5 for the parts outside the CDR3, the full variable domain is DTGVSQNPRHKITKRGQNVTFRCDPISEHNRLYWYRQTLGQGPEFLTYFQNEAQLEKSRLLSDRFSAERPKGSFSTLEIQRTEQGDSAMYLCASSSGQGAMQPQHFGDGTRLSIL.

The chain employs TRBV6-5 and TRBJ1-4; 8 nucleotides match TRBD1. V lost 2 bases and J lost 7; bases outside the gene matches: 6. The length of the CDR3 is 15 residues. CDR1 and CDR2 (germline): MNHEY, SVGAGI. The CDR3 loop is CASSYAGQGGEKLFF. CDR3 bases: TGTGCCAGCAGTTACGCCGGACAGGGAGGTGAAAAACTGTTTTTT.

The chain carries TRBV21-1 and TRBJ2-2; TRBD2 is taken as the D call from the table, unchecked against the DNA. TRBV21-1 is tagged as a pseudogene. The CDR3 runs 19 residues. The chain's CDR3 is CASIPRPAAALRNTGELFF. The CDR3 DNA follows: TGTGCCAGCATCCCTCGACCGGCGGCAGCTTTGAGGAACACCGGGGAGCTGTTTTTT.

There are a few counts of this clonotype. The genes are TRBV9 and TRBJ1-2, with a tentative D call TRBD1 (5 bases). Trimming removed 2 bases from V and 3 bases from J, with 14 bases in between. This CDR3 has 15 residues. Germline V gene lookup returns CDR1 SGDLS and CDR2 YYNGEE. CDR3 amino acids: CASSVMDTPDYGYTF. CDR3 in DNA: TGTGCCAGCAGCGTCATGGACACTCCAGACTATGGCTACACCTTC.